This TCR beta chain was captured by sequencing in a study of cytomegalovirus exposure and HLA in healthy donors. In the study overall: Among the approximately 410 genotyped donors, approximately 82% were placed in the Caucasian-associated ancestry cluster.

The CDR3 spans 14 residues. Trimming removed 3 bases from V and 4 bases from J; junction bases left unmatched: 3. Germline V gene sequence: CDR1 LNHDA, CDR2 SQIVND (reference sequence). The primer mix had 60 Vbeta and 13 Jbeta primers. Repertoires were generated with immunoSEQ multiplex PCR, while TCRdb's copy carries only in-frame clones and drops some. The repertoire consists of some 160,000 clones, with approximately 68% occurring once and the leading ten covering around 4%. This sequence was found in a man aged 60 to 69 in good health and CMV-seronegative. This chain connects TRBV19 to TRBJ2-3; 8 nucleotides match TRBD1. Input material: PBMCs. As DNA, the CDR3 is TGTGCCAGTAGTATCCGGGGACAGGCAGATACGCAGTATTTT. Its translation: CASSIRGQADTQYF.